This T cell receptor beta chain was identified in a study of beta chain features in type 1 diabetes. In the study overall: Patients shared similar age, gender and cell yields with healthy donors.

Trimming stripped 8 bases from V and 0 bases from J, with 17 bases between. The length of the CDR3 is 15 residues. Germline values: CDR1 MDHEN, CDR2 SYDVKM. Investigators reverse transcribed all isolated RNA, so they sequenced expressed TCRB transcripts. Method: immunoSEQ multiplex PCR; TCRdb's copy keeps in-frame clones and lacks some. The sample yields a few hundred thousand clones, 16% seen once. Findings of the study overall: Moderate yet significant TCRB CDR3 shortening was seen in Type 1 diabetes patients in all four CD4+ subsets.

For this clone: Its cognate antigen is unknown.

The sample comprised naive CD4+ T cells from blood. The rearrangement joins TRBV28 to TRBJ2-7, with D tentatively TRBD1 or TRBD2 (6 bases each). The sequence derives from a man in his thirties or forties with type 1 diabetes. CDR3 DNA: TGTGCCAGCTTGGAGGGGGGATCGAGCTCCTACGAGCAGTACTTC. Protein product: CASLEGGSSSYEQYF. The whole variable domain, filled in from reference TRBV28 and TRBJ2-7, reads DVKVTQSSRYLVKRTGEKVFLECVQDMDHENMFWYRQDPGLGLRLIYFSYDVKMKEKGDIPEGYSVSREKKERFSLILESASTNQTSMYLCASLEGGSSSYEQYFGPGTRLTVT.